The rows below give T cell receptor beta chains drawn from one sample of a study of blood T cell repertoires in COVID-19. Some clones are missing from TCRdb's copy, which holds only in-frame ones; the method was immunoSEQ multiplex PCR. The sample contains about 350,000 clones, roughly 90% of which appear only once. Sequencing used PBMCs or T cells enriched from blood (not recorded which). The receptor set was obtained from a young woman who had recovered from COVID-19. Each CDR3 is given without its conserved first and last residue. The order of the fields is CDR3 protein, V gene.

CDR3aa: AWRTSSHNEQF
v_gene: TRBV30

CDR3aa: ASSLCTGSQCQPQH
v_gene: TRBV28

CDR3aa: SASGDRGLEWTEAF
v_gene: TRBV20-1

CDR3aa: ASSQEGGGLNSPLH
v_gene: TRBV4-1

CDR3aa: ASSLGHPSSTIY
v_gene: TRBV11-3

CDR3aa: ASSASQQGSSYEQY
v_gene: TRBV9

CDR3aa: ASSRQQVSLSYNEQF
v_gene: TRBV4-1

CDR3aa: ASKPPGENTEAF
v_gene: TRBV6-5

CDR3aa: ASSLDRGNEKLF
v_gene: TRBV2

CDR3aa: ASIRTSGVTDTQY
v_gene: TRBV6-5

CDR3aa: ATSTKTGSNQPQH
v_gene: TRBV15

CDR3aa: SVVRRLNTEAF
v_gene: TRBV29-1

CDR3aa: ASSLPGQASNIGWYEQY
v_gene: TRBV5-1